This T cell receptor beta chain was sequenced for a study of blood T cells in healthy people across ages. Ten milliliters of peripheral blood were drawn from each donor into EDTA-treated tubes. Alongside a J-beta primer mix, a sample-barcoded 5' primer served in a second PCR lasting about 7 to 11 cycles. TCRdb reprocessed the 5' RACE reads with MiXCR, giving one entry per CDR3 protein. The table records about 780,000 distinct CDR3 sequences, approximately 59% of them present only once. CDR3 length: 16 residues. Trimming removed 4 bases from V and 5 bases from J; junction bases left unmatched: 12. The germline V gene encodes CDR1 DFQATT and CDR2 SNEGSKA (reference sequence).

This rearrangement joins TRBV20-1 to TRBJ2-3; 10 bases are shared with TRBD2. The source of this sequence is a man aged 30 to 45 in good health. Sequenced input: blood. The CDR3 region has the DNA TGCAGTGCTATGGTTGCCAGCGGGGGGGTTAGAGATACGCAGTATTTT. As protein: CSAMVASGGVRDTQYF.